A single sample is the source of the 8 T cell receptor beta chains below, sequenced in a study of vaccination and CD4 T cells after COVID-19 (dated by TCRdb to 2021 to 2024). Their target antigens are unknown. The treatment or condition label for this specimen denotes: approximately nine-day PBMC culture with coronavirus spike peptide pools or control peptides (ViraFEST assay). CD4+ T cells from unexposed donors were collected before the COVID-19 pandemic (2011-2018). Library preparation used PCR. The run used an Illumina iSeq 100. TCR sequencing of DNA from cultured CD4+ T cells used the Oncomine TCR Beta short-read assay at the Johns Hopkins FTIC core. Clones were called with MiXCR by TCRdb after fastp trimmed the public reads at Q25, and only in-frame beta chains were retained. Rows with one shared CDR3 protein collapse into an entry with the most common genes and DNA. This sample comprises roughly 9,200 distinct CDR3 sequences, 40% to 50% of them detected only once. Of the sample, roughly 27% falls within the top ten clones.

Material for sequencing was CD4+ T cells from blood, cultured in vitro. The receptors here all came from a human donor in good health.

The rearrangement joins TRBV7-6 to TRBJ1-1, with D possibly matching TRBD1 (5 bases). The CDR3 contains 13 residues. Germline CDR1 reads SGHVS; CDR2 reads FNYEAQ. Trimming took 1 base from V and 5 from J, leaving 8 bases between them. The CDR3 region has the DNA TGTGCCAGCAGCTTAGATTACAGGACTGAAGCTTTCTTT. Its protein is CASSLDYRTEAFF.

There are a few counts of this clonotype. V usage is TRBV7-9 and J usage is TRBJ2-2; no clear D gene. V gave up 2 bases and J gave up 6 bases, with 13 bases separating them. The V gene's germline CDR1 is SEHNR and CDR2 FQNEAQ (reference sequence). CDR3 size: 15 residues. CDR3 protein: CASSLYLGRPGELFF. The DNA for the CDR3 is TGTGCCAGCAGCTTATACTTGGGTAGACCCGGGGAGCTGTTTTTT.

This clonotype occurred a few times. The CDR3: CASSGTGEWLATGELFF. CDR3 sequence (DNA): TGTGCCAGCAGTGGGACAGGGGAATGGTTAGCCACCGGGGAGCTGTTTTTT. The J gene is TRBJ2-2, the V gene TRBV2; 9 positions agree with TRBD1. The CDR3 totals 17 residues. The germline V gene has CDR1 SNHLY and CDR2 FYNNEI. Trimming cost V 4 bases and J 4 bases; bases outside gene matches: 10.

The CDR3 loop reads CSATLASTDTQYF. CDR3 DNA: TGCAGTGCGACACTAGCTTCGACAGATACGCAGTATTTT. The chain recombines TRBV20-1 with TRBJ2-3; possible D gene TRBD2, 6 bases. The CDR3 loop spans 13 amino acids. V was shortened by 6 bases and J by 3 bases, with 13 bases between the two germline ends. Germline V gene data show CDR1 as DFQATT and CDR2 as SNEGSKA (reference sequence).

There are a few counts of this clonotype. V is TRBV5-5 and J is TRBJ2-3; D ambiguous. The CDR3 is 12 residues long. The germline gives CDR1 SGHKS, CDR2 YYEKEE (reference sequence). Deletions cut 4 bases from V and 4 bases from J, with 7 bases between. CDR3 nucleotides: TGTGCCAGCAGCCATTTCGCAGATACGCAGTATTTT. Residues: CASSHFADTQYF. Full variable domain (missing parts from reference TRBV5-5 and TRBJ2-3): DAGVTQSPTHLIKTRGQQVTLRCSPISGHKSVSWYQQVLGQGPQFIFQYYEKEERGRGNFPDRFSARQFPNYSSELNVNALLLGDSALYLCASSHFADTQYFGPGTRLTVL.

J is TRBJ2-7 and V is TRBV6-1, with 12 bases that match TRBD2. Germline lookup yields CDR1 MNHNS and CDR2 SASEGT. V shed 5 bases and J 9 bases; nucleotides not matched to a gene: 17. The CDR3 contains 17 residues. This CDR3 is CASSHPGLAGLGGRQYF. The CDR3 nucleotides are TGTGCCAGCAGTCACCCGGGACTAGCGGGTCTTGGTGGGCGGCAGTACTTC.

This clonotype was seen a few times. The gene calls are TRBV28 and TRBJ1-1; the D is unclear. Trimming took off 6 bases at V and 2 bases at J, with 16 bases between the two ends. There are 15 residues in the CDR3. The germline CDR1 and CDR2 sequences are MDHEN and SYDVKM. DNA of the CDR3: TGTGCCAGCAGCGGCTTTGTCCGCCCAAACACTGAAGCTTTCTTT. Protein product: CASSGFVRPNTEAFF.

CDR3 amino acids: CASSPRVGRELNNEQFF. The CDR3 DNA reads as TGTGCCAGCAGCCCAAGGGTTGGGCGGGAGCTTAACAATGAGCAGTTCTTC. The V gene is TRBV7-2, the J gene TRBJ2-1; TRBD2 matches at 7 bases. The junction had 15 bases not matched to a gene; V was cut back by 5 bases and J by 5 bases. The CDR3 spans 17 residues. CDR1 SGHTA and CDR2 FQGNSA come from the germline V gene.